This paragraph covers one T cell receptor (beta chain) sequence. The protocol was immunoSEQ multiplex PCR, while the TCRdb copy is restricted to in-frame clones and leaves out a portion. The sample lists around 100,000 clones; 91% were seen once. The sample comes from a study of blood T cell repertoires in COVID-19. Germline V gives CDR1 SGHTA, CDR2 FQGTGA. The CDR3 runs to 15 residues. The V end lost 5 bases, the J end lost 4 bases, and 14 bases lay between the germline ends. This TCR came from a man aged 45-65 years with acute or convalescent COVID-19. Sequenced sample: peripheral blood. This chain joins TRBV7-3 and TRBJ2-2; the D gene is possibly TRBD1 (6 bases). The CDR3 DNA reads as TGTGCCAGCAGCAAACGTGGGGGCAGCACCGGGGAGCTGTTTTTT. Protein: CASSKRGGSTGELFF.